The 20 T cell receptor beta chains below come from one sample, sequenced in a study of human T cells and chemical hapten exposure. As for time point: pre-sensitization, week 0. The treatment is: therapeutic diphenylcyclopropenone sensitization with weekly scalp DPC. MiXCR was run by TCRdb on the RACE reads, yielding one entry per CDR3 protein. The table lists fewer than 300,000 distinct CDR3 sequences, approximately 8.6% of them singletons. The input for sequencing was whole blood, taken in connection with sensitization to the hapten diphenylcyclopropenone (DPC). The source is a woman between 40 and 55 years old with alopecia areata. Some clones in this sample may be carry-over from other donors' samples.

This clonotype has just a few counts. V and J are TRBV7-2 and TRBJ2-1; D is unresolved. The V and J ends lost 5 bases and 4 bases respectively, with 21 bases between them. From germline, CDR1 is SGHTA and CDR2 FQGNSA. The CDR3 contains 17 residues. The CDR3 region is CASSPWTRIHSYNEQFF. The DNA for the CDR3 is TGTGCCAGCAGCCCCTGGACCCGGATCCACTCGTACAATGAGCAGTTCTTC.

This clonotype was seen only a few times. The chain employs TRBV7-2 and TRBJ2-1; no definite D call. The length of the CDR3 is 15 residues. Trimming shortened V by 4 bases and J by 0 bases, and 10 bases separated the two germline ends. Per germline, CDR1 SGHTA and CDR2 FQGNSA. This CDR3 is CASSSDRSSYNEQFF. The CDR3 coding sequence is TGTGCCAGCAGCTCCGACCGCAGCTCCTACAATGAGCAGTTCTTC.

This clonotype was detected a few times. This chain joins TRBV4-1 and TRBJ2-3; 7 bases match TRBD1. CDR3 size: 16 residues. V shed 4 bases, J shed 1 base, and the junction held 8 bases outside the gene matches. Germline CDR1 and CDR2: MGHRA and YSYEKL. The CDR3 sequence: CASSLRLGQGTDTQYF. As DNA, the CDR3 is TGCGCCAGCAGCCTACGCTTAGGACAGGGCACAGATACGCAGTATTTT.

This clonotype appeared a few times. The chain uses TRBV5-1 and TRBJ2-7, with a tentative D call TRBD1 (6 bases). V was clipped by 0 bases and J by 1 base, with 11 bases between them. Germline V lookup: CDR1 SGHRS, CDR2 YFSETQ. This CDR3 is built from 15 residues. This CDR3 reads CASSLGDTISYEQYF. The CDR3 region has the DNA TGCGCCAGCAGCTTGGGGGACACCATTTCCTACGAGCAGTACTTC.

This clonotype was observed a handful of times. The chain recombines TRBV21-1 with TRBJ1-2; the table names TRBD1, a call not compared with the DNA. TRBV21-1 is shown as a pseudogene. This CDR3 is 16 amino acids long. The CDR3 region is CASSPQGVGGDYGYTF. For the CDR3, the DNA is TGTGCCAGCAGCCCTCAAGGGGTAGGGGGCGACTATGGCTACACCTTC.

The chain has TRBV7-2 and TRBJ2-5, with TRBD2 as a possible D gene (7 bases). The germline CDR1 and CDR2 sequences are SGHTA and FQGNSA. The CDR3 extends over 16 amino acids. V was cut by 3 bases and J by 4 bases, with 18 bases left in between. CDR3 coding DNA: TGTGCCAGCAGCTTCCATTCTTCGGGGGGCAGAGAGACCCAGTACTTC. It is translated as CASSFHSSGGRETQYF.

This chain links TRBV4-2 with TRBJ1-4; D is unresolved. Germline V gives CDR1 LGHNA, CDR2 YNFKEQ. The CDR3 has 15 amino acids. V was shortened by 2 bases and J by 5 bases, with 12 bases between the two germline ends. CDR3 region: CASSQREQRNEKLFF. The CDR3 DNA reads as TGTGCCAGCAGCCAAAGAGAACAGCGGAATGAAAAACTGTTTTTT.

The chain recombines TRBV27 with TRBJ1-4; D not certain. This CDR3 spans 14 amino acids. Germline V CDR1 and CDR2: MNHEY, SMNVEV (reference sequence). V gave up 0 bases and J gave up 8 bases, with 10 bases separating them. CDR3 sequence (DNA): TGTGCCAGCAGTTTATCGGAGCGAAGGGAAAAACTGTTTTTT. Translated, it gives CASSLSERREKLFF.

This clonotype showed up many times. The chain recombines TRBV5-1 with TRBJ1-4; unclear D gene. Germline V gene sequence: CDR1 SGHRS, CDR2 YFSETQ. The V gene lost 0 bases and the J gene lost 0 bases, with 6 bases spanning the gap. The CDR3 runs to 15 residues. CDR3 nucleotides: TGCGCCAGCAGCTTGGTCGGTACAACTAATGAAAAACTGTTTTTT. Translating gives CASSLVGTTNEKLFF.

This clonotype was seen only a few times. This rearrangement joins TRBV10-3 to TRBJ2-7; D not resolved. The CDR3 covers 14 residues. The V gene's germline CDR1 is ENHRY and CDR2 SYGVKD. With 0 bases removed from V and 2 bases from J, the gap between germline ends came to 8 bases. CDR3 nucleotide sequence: TGTGCCATCAGTGAGTCCGTCAGCCCCTACGAGCAGTACTTC. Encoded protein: CAISESVSPYEQYF.

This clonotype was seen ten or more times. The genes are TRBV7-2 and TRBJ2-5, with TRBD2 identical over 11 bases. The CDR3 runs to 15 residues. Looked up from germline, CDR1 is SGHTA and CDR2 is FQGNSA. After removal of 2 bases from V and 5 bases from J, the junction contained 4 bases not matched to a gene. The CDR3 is CASSLTSGSGETQYF. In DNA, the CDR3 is TGTGCCAGCAGCTTAACTAGCGGGAGCGGGGAGACCCAGTACTTC.

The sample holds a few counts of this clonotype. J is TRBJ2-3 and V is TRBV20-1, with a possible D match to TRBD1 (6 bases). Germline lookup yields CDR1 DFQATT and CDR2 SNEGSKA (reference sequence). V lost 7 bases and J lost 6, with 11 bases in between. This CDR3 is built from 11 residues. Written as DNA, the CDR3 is TGCAGTGTGAGGGGGTTGGATACGCAGTATTTT. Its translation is CSVRGLDTQYF.

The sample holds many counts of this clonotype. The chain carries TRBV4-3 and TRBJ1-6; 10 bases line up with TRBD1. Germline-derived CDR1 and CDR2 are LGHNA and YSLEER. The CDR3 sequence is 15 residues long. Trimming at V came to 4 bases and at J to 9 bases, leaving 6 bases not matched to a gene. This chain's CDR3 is CASSRGQGFGSPLHF. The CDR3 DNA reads TGCGCCAGCAGCCGGGGACAGGGGTTCGGTTCACCCCTCCACTTT.

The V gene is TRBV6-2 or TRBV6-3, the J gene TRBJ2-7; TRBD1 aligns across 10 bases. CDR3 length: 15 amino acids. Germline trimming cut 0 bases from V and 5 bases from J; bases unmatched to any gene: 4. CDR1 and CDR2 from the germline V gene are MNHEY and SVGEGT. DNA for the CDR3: TGTGCCAGCAGTTACTCACGGGACAGGGGCCACGAGCAGTACTTC. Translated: CASSYSRDRGHEQYF.

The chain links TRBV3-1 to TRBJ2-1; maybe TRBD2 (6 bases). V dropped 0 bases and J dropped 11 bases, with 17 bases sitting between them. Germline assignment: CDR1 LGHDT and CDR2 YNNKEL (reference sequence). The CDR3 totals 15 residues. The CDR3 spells CASSQEGGTLWKQFF. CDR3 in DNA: TGTGCCAGCAGCCAAGAGGGAGGCACCCTCTGGAAGCAGTTCTTC.

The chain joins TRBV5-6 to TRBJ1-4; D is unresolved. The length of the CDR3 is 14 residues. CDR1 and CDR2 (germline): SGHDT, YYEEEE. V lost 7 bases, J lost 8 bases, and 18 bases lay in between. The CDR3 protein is CASARRRVGEKLFF. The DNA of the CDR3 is TGTGCCAGCGCCCGCAGGCGAGTTGGGGAAAAACTGTTTTTT.

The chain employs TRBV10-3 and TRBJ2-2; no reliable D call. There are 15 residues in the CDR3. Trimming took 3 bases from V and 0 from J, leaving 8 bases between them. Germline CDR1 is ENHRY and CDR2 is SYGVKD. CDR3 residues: CAISDAIANTGELFF. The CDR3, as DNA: TGTGCCATCAGTGACGCCATAGCGAACACCGGGGAGCTGTTTTTT.

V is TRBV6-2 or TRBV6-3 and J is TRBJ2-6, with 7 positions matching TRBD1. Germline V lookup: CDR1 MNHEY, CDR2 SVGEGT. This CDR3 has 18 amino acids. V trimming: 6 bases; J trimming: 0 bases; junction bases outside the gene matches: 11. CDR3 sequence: CASSHRGLRPSGANVLTF. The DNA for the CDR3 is TGTGCCAGCAGCCACAGGGGCCTCAGACCCTCTGGGGCCAACGTCCTGACTTTC.

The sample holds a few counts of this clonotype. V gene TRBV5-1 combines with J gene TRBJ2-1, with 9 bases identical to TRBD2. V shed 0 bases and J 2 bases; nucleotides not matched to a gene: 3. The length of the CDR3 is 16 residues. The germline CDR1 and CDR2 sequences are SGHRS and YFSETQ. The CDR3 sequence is CASSLVASGTYNEQFF. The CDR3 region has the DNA TGCGCCAGCAGCTTGGTGGCTAGCGGGACCTACAATGAGCAGTTCTTC.

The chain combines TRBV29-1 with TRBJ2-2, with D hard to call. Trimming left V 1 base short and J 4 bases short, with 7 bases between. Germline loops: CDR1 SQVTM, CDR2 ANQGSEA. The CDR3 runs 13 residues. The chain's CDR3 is CSVEGAGTGELFF. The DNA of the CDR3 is TGCAGCGTTGAAGGGGCTGGCACCGGGGAGCTGTTTTTT.